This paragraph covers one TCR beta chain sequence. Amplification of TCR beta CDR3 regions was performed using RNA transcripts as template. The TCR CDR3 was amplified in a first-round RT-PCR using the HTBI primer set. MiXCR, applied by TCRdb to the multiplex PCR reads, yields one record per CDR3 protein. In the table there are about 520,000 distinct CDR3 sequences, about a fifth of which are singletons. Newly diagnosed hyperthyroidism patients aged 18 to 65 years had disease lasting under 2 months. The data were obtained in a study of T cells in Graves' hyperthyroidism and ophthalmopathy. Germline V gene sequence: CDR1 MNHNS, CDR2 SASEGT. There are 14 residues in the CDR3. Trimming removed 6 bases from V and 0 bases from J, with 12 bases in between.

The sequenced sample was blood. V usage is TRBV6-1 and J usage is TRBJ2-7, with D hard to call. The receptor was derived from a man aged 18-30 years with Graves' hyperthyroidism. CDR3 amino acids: CASSQMSGSYEQYF. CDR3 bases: TGTGCCAGCAGCCAGATGTCCGGCTCCTACGAGCAGTACTTC.